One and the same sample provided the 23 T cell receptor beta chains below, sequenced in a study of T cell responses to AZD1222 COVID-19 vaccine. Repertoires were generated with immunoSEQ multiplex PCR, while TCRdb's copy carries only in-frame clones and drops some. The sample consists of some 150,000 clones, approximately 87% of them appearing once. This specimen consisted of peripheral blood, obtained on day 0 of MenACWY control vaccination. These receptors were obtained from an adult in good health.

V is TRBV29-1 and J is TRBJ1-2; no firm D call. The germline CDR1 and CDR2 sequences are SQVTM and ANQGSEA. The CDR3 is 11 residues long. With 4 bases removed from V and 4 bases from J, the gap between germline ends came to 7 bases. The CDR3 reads CSVAESYGYTF. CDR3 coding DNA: TGCAGCGTTGCAGAGTCCTATGGCTACACCTTC.

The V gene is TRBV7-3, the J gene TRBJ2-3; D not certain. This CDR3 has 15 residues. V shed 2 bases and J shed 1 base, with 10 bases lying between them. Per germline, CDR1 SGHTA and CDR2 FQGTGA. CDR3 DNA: TGTGCCAGCAGCTTATTAGGGCCAGGCACAGATACGCAGTATTTT. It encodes CASSLLGPGTDTQYF.

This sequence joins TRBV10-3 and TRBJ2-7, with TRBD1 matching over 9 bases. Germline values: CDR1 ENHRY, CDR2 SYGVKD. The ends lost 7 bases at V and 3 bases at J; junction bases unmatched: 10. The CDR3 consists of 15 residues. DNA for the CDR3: TGTGCCATCAATTCACCGGGACAGGGTGTCTACGAGCAGTACGTC. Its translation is CAINSPGQGVYEQYV.

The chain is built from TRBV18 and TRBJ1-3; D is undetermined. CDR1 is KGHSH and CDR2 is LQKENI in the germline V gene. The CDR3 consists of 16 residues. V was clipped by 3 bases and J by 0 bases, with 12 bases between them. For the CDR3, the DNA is TGTGCCAGCTCACCTTCCCAAGTCACCTCTGGAAACACCATATATTTT. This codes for CASSPSQVTSGNTIYF.

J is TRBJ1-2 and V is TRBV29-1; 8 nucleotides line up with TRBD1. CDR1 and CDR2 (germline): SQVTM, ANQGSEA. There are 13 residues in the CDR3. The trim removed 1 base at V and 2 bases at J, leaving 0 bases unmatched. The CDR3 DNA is TGCAGCGTTGAAGGACAGGGGAACTATGGCTACACCTTC. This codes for CSVEGQGNYGYTF.

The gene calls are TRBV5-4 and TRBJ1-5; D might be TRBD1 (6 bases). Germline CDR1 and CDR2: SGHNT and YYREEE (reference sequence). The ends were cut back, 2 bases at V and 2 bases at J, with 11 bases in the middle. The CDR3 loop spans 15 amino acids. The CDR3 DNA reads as TGTGCCAGCAGCTTATACGGGGGGCGCAATCAGCCCCAGCATTTT. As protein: CASSLYGGRNQPQHF.

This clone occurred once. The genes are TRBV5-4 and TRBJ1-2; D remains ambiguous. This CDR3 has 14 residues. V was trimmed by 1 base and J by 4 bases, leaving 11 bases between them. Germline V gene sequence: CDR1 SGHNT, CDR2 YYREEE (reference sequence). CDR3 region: CASSLNRASYGYTF. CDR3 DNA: TGTGCCAGCAGCTTGAATCGGGCATCCTATGGCTACACCTTC.

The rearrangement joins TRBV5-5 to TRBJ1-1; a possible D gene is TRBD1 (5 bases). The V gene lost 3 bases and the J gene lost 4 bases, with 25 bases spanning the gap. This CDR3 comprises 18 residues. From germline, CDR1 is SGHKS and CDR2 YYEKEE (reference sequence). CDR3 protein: CASSSSSVRNLGATEAFF. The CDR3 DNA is TGTGCCAGCAGCTCCTCCAGCGTTCGCAATCTAGGGGCCACTGAAGCTTTCTTT.

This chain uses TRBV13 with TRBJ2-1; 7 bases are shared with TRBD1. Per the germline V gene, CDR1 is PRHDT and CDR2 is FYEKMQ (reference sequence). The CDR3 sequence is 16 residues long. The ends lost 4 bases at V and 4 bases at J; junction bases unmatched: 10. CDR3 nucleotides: TGTGCCAGCAGCTCTCGGTGGGACAGCGAGTACAATGAGCAGTTCTTC. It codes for CASSSRWDSEYNEQFF. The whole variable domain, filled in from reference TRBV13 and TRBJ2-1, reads AAGVIQSPRHLIKEKRETATLKCYPIPRHDTVYWYQQGPGQDPQFLISFYEKMQSDKGSIPDRFSAQQFSDYHSELNMSSLELGDSALYFCASSSRWDSEYNEQFFGPGTRLTVL.

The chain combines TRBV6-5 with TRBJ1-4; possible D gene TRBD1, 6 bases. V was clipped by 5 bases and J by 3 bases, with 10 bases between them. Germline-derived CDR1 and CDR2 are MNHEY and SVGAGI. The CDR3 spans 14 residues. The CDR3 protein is CASSKTGSNEKLFF. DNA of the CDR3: TGTGCCAGCAGTAAGACAGGCTCTAATGAAAAACTGTTTTTT.

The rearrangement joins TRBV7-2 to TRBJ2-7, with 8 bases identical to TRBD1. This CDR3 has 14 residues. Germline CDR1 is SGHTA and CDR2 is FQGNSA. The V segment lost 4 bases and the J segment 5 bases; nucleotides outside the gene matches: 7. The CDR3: CASSSEGRGHEQYF. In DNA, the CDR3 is TGTGCCAGCAGCTCGGAGGGCAGGGGGCACGAGCAGTACTTC.

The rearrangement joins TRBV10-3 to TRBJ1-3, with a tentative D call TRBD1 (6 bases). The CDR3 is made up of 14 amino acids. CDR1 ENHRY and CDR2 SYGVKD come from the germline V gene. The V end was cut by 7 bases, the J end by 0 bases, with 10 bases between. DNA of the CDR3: TGTGCCATCACCGGACAGCACTCTGGAAACACCATATATTTT. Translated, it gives CAITGQHSGNTIYF.

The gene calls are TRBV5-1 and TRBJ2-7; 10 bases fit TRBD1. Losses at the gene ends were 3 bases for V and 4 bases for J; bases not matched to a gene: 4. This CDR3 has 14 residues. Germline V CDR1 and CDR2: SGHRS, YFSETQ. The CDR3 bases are TGCGCCAGCAGCTCGCCGGGACAGGGGTACGAGCAGTACTTC. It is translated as CASSSPGQGYEQYF. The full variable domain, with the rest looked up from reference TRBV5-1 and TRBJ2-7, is KAGVTQTPRYLIKTRGQQVTLSCSPISGHRSVSWYQQTPGQGLQFLFEYFSETQRNKGNFPGRFSGRQFSNSRSEMNVSTLELGDSALYLCASSSPGQGYEQYFGPGTRLTVT.

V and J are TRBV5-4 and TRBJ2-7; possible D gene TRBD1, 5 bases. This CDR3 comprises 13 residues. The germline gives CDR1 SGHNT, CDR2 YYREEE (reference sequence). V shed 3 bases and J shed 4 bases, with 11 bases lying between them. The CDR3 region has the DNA TGTGCCAGCAGCTCCAGGGTAGGTTACGAGCAGTACTTC. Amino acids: CASSSRVGYEQYF.

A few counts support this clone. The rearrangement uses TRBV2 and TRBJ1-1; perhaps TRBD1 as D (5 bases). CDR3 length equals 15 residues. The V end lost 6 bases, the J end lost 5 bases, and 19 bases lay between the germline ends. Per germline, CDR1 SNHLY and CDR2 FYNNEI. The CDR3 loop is CASSELNGGGTEAFF. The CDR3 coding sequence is TGTGCCAGCAGCGAACTTAACGGTGGGGGAACTGAAGCTTTCTTT. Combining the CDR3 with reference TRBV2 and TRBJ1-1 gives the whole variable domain EPEVTQTPSHQVTQMGQEVILRCVPISNHLYFYWYRQILGQKVEFLVSFYNNEISEKSEIFDDQFSVERPDGSNFTLKIRSTKLEDSAMYFCASSELNGGGTEAFFGQGTRLTVV.

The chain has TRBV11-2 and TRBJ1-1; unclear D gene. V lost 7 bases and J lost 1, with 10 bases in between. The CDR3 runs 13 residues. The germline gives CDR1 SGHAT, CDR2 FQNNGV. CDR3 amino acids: CASTNYRNTEAFF. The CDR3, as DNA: TGTGCCAGCACCAACTACAGGAACACTGAAGCTTTCTTT.

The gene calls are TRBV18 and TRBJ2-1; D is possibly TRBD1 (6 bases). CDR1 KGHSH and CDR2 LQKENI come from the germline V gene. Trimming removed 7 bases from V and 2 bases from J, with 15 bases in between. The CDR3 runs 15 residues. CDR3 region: CASLQQGGAYNEQFF. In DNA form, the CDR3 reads TGTGCCAGCTTACAACAGGGTGGGGCCTACAATGAGCAGTTCTTC.

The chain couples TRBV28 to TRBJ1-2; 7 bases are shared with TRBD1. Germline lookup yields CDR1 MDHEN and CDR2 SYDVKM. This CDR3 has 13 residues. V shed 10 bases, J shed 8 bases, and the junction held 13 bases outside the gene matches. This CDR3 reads CATDTGQFLGYTF. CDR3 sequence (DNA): TGTGCCACCGATACGGGACAGTTTTTAGGCTACACCTTC.

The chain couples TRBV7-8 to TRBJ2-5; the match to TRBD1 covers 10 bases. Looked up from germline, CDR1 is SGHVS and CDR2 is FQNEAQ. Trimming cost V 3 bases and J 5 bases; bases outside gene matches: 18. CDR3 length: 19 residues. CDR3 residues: CASSLAPWDRGRFIETQYF. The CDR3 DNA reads TGTGCCAGCAGCTTGGCCCCGTGGGACAGGGGAAGGTTTATTGAGACCCAGTACTTC.

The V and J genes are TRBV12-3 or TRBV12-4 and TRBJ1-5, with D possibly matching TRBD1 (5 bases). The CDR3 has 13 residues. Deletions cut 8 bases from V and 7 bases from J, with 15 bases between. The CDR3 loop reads CASSSGGGQPQHF. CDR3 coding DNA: TGTGCCAGCTCTTCTGGCGGGGGGCAGCCCCAGCATTTT.

The CDR3 DNA reads TGTGCCAGTAGTTTGGGACAGTACAATCAGCCCCAGCATTTT. It is translated as CASSLGQYNQPQHF. The chain is built from TRBV19 and TRBJ1-5, with TRBD1 matching over 7 bases. The V and J ends lost 5 bases and 3 bases, in that order; junction bases with no gene match: 4. CDR1 and CDR2 (germline): LNHDA, SQIVND (reference sequence). The CDR3 length is 14 residues.

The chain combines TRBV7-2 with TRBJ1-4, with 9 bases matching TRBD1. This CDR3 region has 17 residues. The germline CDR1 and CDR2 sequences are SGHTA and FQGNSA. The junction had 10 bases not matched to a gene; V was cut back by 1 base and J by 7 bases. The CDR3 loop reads CASSLVGTGSLREKLFF. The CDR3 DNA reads TGTGCCAGCAGCTTAGTCGGGACAGGGTCCCTCCGTGAAAAACTGTTTTTT.

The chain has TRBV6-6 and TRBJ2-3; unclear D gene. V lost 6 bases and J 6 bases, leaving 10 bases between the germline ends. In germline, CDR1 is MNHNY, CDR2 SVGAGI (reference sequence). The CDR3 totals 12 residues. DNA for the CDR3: TGTGCCAGCAGCCCCTACTATGATACGCAGTATTTT. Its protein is CASSPYYDTQYF.